The source of this TCR beta chain is a study of CD8 T cell repertoires and HIV-1 epitope variants. Study at large: Twenty-five autologous and known Gag and Nef epitope variant peptides each stimulated T cells separately. An approximately eleven-day culture received IL-2, IL-7 and IL-15 on days 3 and 7. The baseline condition was 1M T cells left uncultured.

Profiling relied on immunoSEQ multiplex PCR, and the TCRdb table lists in-frame clones only, not all of them. The table lists fewer than 5,500 clones, approximately 72% of them singletons. Comments on this clone: Its target is unknown.

Germline CDR1 reads MNHEY; CDR2 reads SMNVEV (reference sequence). This CDR3 comprises 13 residues. The V end lost 2 bases, the J end lost 0 bases, and 5 bases lay between the germline ends. The receptor was isolated from a male donor with HIV. Sequenced input: cultured CD8+ T cells derived from PBMCs. The chain recombines TRBV27 with TRBJ2-7; D gene ambiguous. CDR3 nucleotides: TGTGCCAGCAGTTTAAAGAGCTCCTACGAGCAGTACTTC. It is translated as CASSLKSSYEQYF.